This paragraph reports one T cell receptor beta chain. Trimming took 6 bases from V and 3 from J; bases not matched to a gene: 4. The CDR3 has 14 residues. Germline V gene sequence: CDR1 SQVTM, CDR2 ANQGSEA. This entry comes from a study of cytomegalovirus exposure and HLA in healthy donors. The PCR employed 60 Vbeta primers together with 13 Jbeta primers. Profiling relied on immunoSEQ multiplex PCR, and the TCRdb table lists in-frame clones only, not all of them. The sample lists approximately 130,000 clones, approximately 77% occurring once. This receptor was identified in a woman in her thirties or forties in good health and CMV-seronegative. This chain uses TRBV29-1 with TRBJ1-5; 11 bases are a match to TRBD1. Sequencing was performed on PBMCs. The CDR3 protein is CSVVDRGLNQPQHF. In nucleotides, the CDR3 is TGCAGCGTAGTGGACAGGGGGCTCAATCAGCCCCAGCATTTT.